This is a list of T cell receptor beta chains from one sample in a study of CD8+CD57+ T cells in acquired aplastic anemia. TCRdb independently ran MiXCR on the reads; one entry per CDR3 protein. The sample gives more than 150,000 distinct CDR3 sequences, around 45% of which show up once; around 3% is in the top ten. Sequenced: sorted CD4+, CD8+, or CD8+CD57+ T cells (not recorded which) from PBMCs. These receptors were collected from a human donor in good health. CDR3s include the opening cysteine and the closing phenylalanine or tryptophan. D genes are given only for firm matches. Clone size is shown for a subset of rows, as once, few, many or a class of expanded clone.

D	V	size	J	CDR3	DNA
TRBD2	TRBV20-1	.	TRBJ2-1	CSASTSGRASGNEQFF	TGCAGTGCTTCGACTAGCGGGAGGGCATCTGGCAATGAGCAGTTCTTC
.	TRBV20-1	.	TRBJ2-7	CSARSGQIYEQYF	TGCAGTGCCCGGAGTGGGCAGATCTACGAGCAGTACTTC
.	TRBV11-1	many	TRBJ2-1	CASSPAGVGEREQFF	TGTGCCAGCAGCCCGGCCGGGGTAGGGGAGAGGGAGCAGTTCTTC
.	TRBV20-1	.	TRBJ2-1	CSAHGLGVLNNEQFF	TGCAGTGCCCACGGGCTGGGGGTTTTGAACAATGAGCAGTTCTTC
.	TRBV15	.	TRBJ2-5	CATSRTRGLSQETQYF	TGTGCCACCAGCAGAACCCGGGGACTGAGCCAAGAGACCCAGTACTTC
.	TRBV7-3	many	TRBJ2-1	CASSLTGAYNEQFF	TGTGCCAGCAGCTTAACGGGGGCGTACAATGAGCAGTTCTTC
.	TRBV10-3	.	TRBJ2-2	CASSDSSTGELFF	TGTGCCAGCAGTGACTCCTCCACCGGGGAGCTGTTTTTT
.	TRBV5-4	.	TRBJ2-5	CASSLVVEGGETQYF	TGTGCCAGCAGCTTGGTGGTAGAAGGAGGTGAGACCCAGTACTTC
.	TRBV10-3	.	TRBJ2-6	CATSGTANTGANVLTF	TGTGCCACCTCCGGGACTGCGAACACCGGGGCCAACGTCCTGACTTTC
TRBD2	TRBV11-2	.	TRBJ2-3	CASTKRLAGQDTQYF	TGTGCCAGCACAAAGCGGCTAGCGGGACAGGATACGCAGTATTTT
.	TRBV6-1	.	TRBJ2-4	CASTKQGLDIQYF	TGTGCCAGCACCAAACAGGGTTTGGACATTCAGTACTTC
.	TRBV28	few	TRBJ2-2	CASSLDQTGELFF	TGTGCCAGCAGTTTAGACCAGACCGGGGAGCTGTTTTTT
TRBD1	TRBV2	few	TRBJ1-2	CASVPGQGAEGYTF	TGTGCCAGTGTCCCGGGACAGGGGGCTGAAGGCTACACCTTC
TRBD1	TRBV20-1	.	TRBJ1-6	CSARPTQGDSPLHF	TGCAGTGCTAGACCGACACAGGGGGATTCACCCCTCCACTTT
.	TRBV5-5	many	TRBJ2-5	CASALSPVREETQYF	TGTGCCAGCGCCCTATCCCCGGTCCGGGAGGAGACCCAGTACTTC
.	TRBV20-1	once	TRBJ2-3	CSASGSSTDTQYF	TGCAGTGCTAGTGGGAGTTCCACAGATACGCAGTATTTT
.	TRBV7-8	few	TRBJ2-5	CASSSHQGSETQYF	TGTGCCAGCAGCTCCCATCAGGGGTCGGAGACCCAGTACTTC
.	TRBV4-1	few	TRBJ1-5	CASGTFGEQPQHF	TGCGCCAGCGGAACCTTCGGGGAACAGCCCCAGCATTTT
TRBD1	TRBV7-2	.	TRBJ1-2	CASSFNTNRGYGYTF	TGTGCCAGCAGCTTTAACACGAACAGGGGGTATGGCTACACCTTC
.	TRBV6-2/TRBV6-3	many	TRBJ1-5	CASSYVDSNQPQHF	TGTGCCAGCAGTTACGTGGATAGCAATCAGCCCCAGCATTTT
.	TRBV30	few	TRBJ2-1	CAWSPLRVSSYNEQFF	TGTGCCTGGAGTCCACTCCGGGTAAGCTCCTACAATGAGCAGTTCTTC
.	TRBV7-8	.	TRBJ2-7	CASTLQGEQYF	TGTGCCAGCACCTTGCAGGGCGAGCAGTACTTC
.	TRBV12-3/TRBV12-4	many	TRBJ2-7	CASTLDVYYEQYF	TGTGCCAGCACCCTCGACGTCTACTACGAGCAGTACTTC
TRBD1	TRBV7-3	.	TRBJ1-1	CASSSPTGEAFF	TGTGCCAGCAGCTCACCGACAGGGGAAGCTTTCTTT
TRBD2	TRBV25-1	.	TRBJ2-3	CASRLAGATDTQYF	TGTGCCAGCAGACTAGCGGGGGCCACAGATACGCAGTATTTT
TRBD1	TRBV6-1	many	TRBJ2-7	CASRRGQGSYEQYF	TGTGCCAGCCGGCGGGGACAGGGGTCCTACGAGCAGTACTTC
.	TRBV7-9	few	TRBJ2-7	CASSPPGAYEQYF	TGTGCCAGCAGCCCCCCCGGAGCCTACGAGCAGTACTTC
.	TRBV20-1	.	TRBJ2-1	CSASRDAVKNEQFF	TGCAGTGCTAGTCGGGACGCGGTTAAGAATGAGCAGTTCTTC
TRBD2	TRBV6-1	many	TRBJ2-7	CASRGTSGRFTSYEQYF	TGTGCCAGCCGCGGGACTAGCGGGAGGTTTACCTCCTACGAGCAGTACTTC
TRBD2	TRBV24-1	.	TRBJ2-3	CATSDSGTSGSSQYF	TGTGCCACCAGTGATTCCGGGACTAGCGGGAGCTCGCAGTATTTT
.	TRBV11-3	few	TRBJ2-1	CASSLEGASTIEQFF	TGTGCCAGCAGCTTAGAAGGGGCCTCAACAATCGAGCAGTTCTTC
.	TRBV12-5	.	TRBJ2-5	CASGAGTYEWETQYF	TGTGCTAGTGGCGCCGGGACATATGAATGGGAGACCCAGTACTTC
.	TRBV12-3/TRBV12-4	many	TRBJ1-4	CASSLNSREGKLFF	TGTGCCAGCAGTTTAAACAGCAGGGAGGGGAAACTGTTTTTT
TRBD2	TRBV5-1	.	TRBJ2-1	CASSLRTSRSYNEQFF	TGCGCCAGCAGCTTGCGGACTAGCCGGAGTTATAATGAGCAGTTCTTC
.	TRBV2	once	TRBJ2-5	CASGGEETQYF	TGTGCCAGCGGGGGCGAAGAGACCCAGTACTTC
.	TRBV6-1	many	TRBJ1-5	CASSLQAGARQPQHF	TGTGCCAGCAGTCTACAGGCGGGGGCGCGTCAGCCCCAGCATTTT
.	TRBV11-1	.	TRBJ2-7	CASSLMSLGSRDEQYF	TGTGCCAGCAGCTTAATGTCTCTCGGCAGTCGAGACGAGCAGTACTTC
TRBD1	TRBV7-2	.	TRBJ1-2	CASSLVTGGIDTF	TGTGCCAGCAGCTTAGTTACAGGGGGCATAGACACCTTC
.	TRBV19	few	TRBJ1-2	CASSMRGDHLNGYTF	TGTGCCAGTAGTATGAGAGGGGACCATCTTAATGGCTACACCTTC
.	TRBV7-9	.	TRBJ2-7	CASSLTGDEQYF	TGTGCCAGCAGCTTAACTGGGGACGAGCAGTACTTC
.	TRBV6-5	many	TRBJ2-1	CASSDNEQFF	TGTGCCAGCAGTGACAATGAGCAGTTCTTC
TRBD2	TRBV29-1	.	TRBJ2-7	CSVPPPGTSGRFEQYF	TGCAGCGTGCCGCCCCCTGGGACTAGCGGGAGATTCGAGCAGTACTTC
.	TRBV19	.	TRBJ1-2	CASSQQVYGYTF	TGTGCCAGTAGTCAACAGGTATATGGCTACACCTTC
TRBD1	TRBV2	.	TRBJ1-1	CASKGTGNTEAFF	TGTGCCAGCAAAGGGACAGGGAACACTGAAGCTTTCTTT
.	TRBV20-1	few	TRBJ1-1	CRAGGTEAFF	TGCAGGGCTGGGGGAACTGAAGCTTTCTTT
TRBD1	TRBV10-3	few	TRBJ1-5	CAIRDTGGNQPQHF	TGTGCCATCAGAGACACAGGGGGCAATCAGCCCCAGCATTTT
TRBD1	TRBV19	.	TRBJ2-5	CASSIRQGRETQYF	TGTGCCAGTAGTATTCGACAGGGGAGGGAGACCCAGTACTTC
.	TRBV19	.	TRBJ2-3	CASRSETLLEYF	TGTGCCAGTAGGTCCGAGACACTTTTGGAGTATTTT
TRBD2	TRBV6-5	many	TRBJ2-7	CASSYSAAGDFYEQYF	TGTGCCAGCAGTTACTCGGCGGCGGGAGACTTCTACGAGCAGTACTTC
TRBD2	TRBV5-1	many	TRBJ2-3	CASSFTSGTDTQYF	TGCGCCAGCAGCTTTACTAGCGGGACAGATACGCAGTATTTT
.	TRBV7-2	.	TRBJ2-7	CASAPPPPNAYEQYF	TGTGCCAGCGCTCCTCCCCCACCGAACGCCTACGAGCAGTACTTC
.	TRBV12-3/TRBV12-4	.	TRBJ1-6	CASKLGYSPLHF	TGTGCCAGCAAACTCGGATATTCACCCCTCCACTTT
.	TRBV12-3/TRBV12-4	many	TRBJ2-3	CASSPPGVASSTDTQYF	TGTGCCAGCAGTCCCCCGGGGGTAGCGTCTAGCACAGATACGCAGTATTTT
.	TRBV2	.	TRBJ1-1	CASGRGTTEAFF	TGTGCCAGCGGCAGGGGTACCACTGAAGCTTTCTTT
TRBD1	TRBV20-1	.	TRBJ2-3	CSASPGQGAADTQYF	TGCAGTGCTAGCCCGGGACAGGGGGCCGCAGATACGCAGTATTTT
.	TRBV12-3/TRBV12-4	.	TRBJ2-5	CASSFASRRYTQYF	TGTGCCAGCAGTTTCGCCAGCCGGAGGTATACCCAGTACTTC
TRBD2	TRBV28	.	TRBJ2-1	CASSRREGNEQFF	TGTGCCAGCAGTCGGCGGGAGGGGAATGAGCAGTTCTTC